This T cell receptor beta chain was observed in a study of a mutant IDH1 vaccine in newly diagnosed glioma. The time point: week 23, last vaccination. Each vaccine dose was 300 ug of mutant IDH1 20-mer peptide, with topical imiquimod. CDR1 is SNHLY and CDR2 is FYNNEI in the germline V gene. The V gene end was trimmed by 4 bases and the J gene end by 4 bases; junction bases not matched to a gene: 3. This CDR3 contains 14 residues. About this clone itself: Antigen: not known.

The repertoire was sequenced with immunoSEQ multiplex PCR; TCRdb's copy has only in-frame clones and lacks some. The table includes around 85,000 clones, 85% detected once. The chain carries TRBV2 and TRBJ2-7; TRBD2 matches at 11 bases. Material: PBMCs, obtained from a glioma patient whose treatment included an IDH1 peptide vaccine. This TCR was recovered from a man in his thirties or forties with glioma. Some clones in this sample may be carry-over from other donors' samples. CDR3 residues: CASSGLAGGYEQYF. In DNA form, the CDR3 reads TGTGCCAGCAGTGGGCTAGCGGGGGGTTACGAGCAGTACTTC.